Listed below are T cell receptor beta chains from one sample, sequenced in a study of cytomegalovirus exposure and HLA in healthy donors. Using immunoSEQ multiplex PCR, the repertoire was profiled, and TCRdb retains in-frame clones only, with some absent. In the table there are 150,000 or so clones, almost 80% of which are singletons. Sequenced material: PBMCs. These receptors all come from a man aged 35-49 years in good health and CMV-seropositive. CDR3s include the opening cysteine and the closing phenylalanine or tryptophan. Each record gives: V gene, J gene, D gene, clone size, CDR3 DNA, CDR3 protein. D genes are given only for firm matches. Clone size is given for some rows only: seen once, a few or many times, or a class if the clone is expanded.

v_gene: TRBV4-1
j_gene: TRBJ2-3
d_gene: TRBD2
abundance: -
CDR3nt: TGCGCCAGCAGCCCTAACCAGCTAGCGGGAAGCTCCACAGATACGCAGTATTTT
CDR3aa: CASSPNQLAGSSTDTQYF

v_gene: TRBV27
j_gene: TRBJ2-7
d_gene: -
abundance: -
CDR3nt: TGTGCCAGCAGTTTAGGGGCAGTGGGGTACGAGCAGTACTTC
CDR3aa: CASSLGAVGYEQYF

v_gene: TRBV27
j_gene: TRBJ2-7
d_gene: TRBD2
abundance: -
CDR3nt: TGTGCCAGCAGTTCCCTCGCCCTAAGACTAGCGGGAGGGAGGGGCGAGCAGTACTTC
CDR3aa: CASSSLALRLAGGRGEQYF

v_gene: TRBV7-2
j_gene: TRBJ2-1
d_gene: -
abundance: -
CDR3nt: TGTGCCAGCAGCACCCGACGGGGGTCGGTCTTC
CDR3aa: CASSTRRGSVF

v_gene: TRBV20-1
j_gene: TRBJ2-7
d_gene: -
abundance: -
CDR3nt: TGCAGTGCTAGTCCAGGCCGCGAGCAGTACTTC
CDR3aa: CSASPGREQYF

v_gene: TRBV2
j_gene: TRBJ2-3
d_gene: -
abundance: -
CDR3nt: TGTGCCAGCAGTTCGGGCAGGGAGGAGGGCACAGATACGCAGTATTTT
CDR3aa: CASSSGREEGTDTQYF

v_gene: TRBV27
j_gene: TRBJ1-5
d_gene: -
abundance: -
CDR3nt: TGTGCCAGCAGCAAGGGGGGCAATCAGCCCCAGCATTTT
CDR3aa: CASSKGGNQPQHF

v_gene: TRBV5-4
j_gene: TRBJ2-1
d_gene: -
abundance: few
CDR3nt: TGTGCCAGCAGCTTGACTAGTGTCTACAATGAGCAGTTCTTC
CDR3aa: CASSLTSVYNEQFF

v_gene: TRBV7-3
j_gene: TRBJ2-2
d_gene: TRBD1
abundance: once
CDR3nt: TGTGCCAGCAGCCGGGGACAGGGGTGGACCGGGGAGCTGTTTTTT
CDR3aa: CASSRGQGWTGELFF

v_gene: TRBV27
j_gene: TRBJ1-5
d_gene: -
abundance: few
CDR3nt: TGTGCCAGCAGTTTAAAGGAGTTTCAGCCCCAGCATTTT
CDR3aa: CASSLKEFQPQHF

v_gene: TRBV10-1
j_gene: TRBJ2-5
d_gene: TRBD2
abundance: -
CDR3nt: TGCGCCAGCAGTGCCGGTAGCGGGAGAGGGGTTAAACAAGAGACCCAGTACTTC
CDR3aa: CASSAGSGRGVKQETQYF

v_gene: TRBV29-1
j_gene: TRBJ2-1
d_gene: -
abundance: -
CDR3nt: TGCAGCGTGTTGGGACTCCCGTCTTTTGAGCAGTTCTTC
CDR3aa: CSVLGLPSFEQFF

v_gene: TRBV7-2
j_gene: TRBJ1-2
d_gene: TRBD1
abundance: -
CDR3nt: TGTGCCAGCAGCTCGACGAATCCTTGGGACAGGGTCTATGGCTACACCTTC
CDR3aa: CASSSTNPWDRVYGYTF

v_gene: TRBV18
j_gene: TRBJ1-4
d_gene: -
abundance: once
CDR3nt: TGTGCCAGCTCACCGGGGGGTAAGGGTTCGAAGGAAAAACTGTTTTTT
CDR3aa: CASSPGGKGSKEKLFF

v_gene: TRBV9
j_gene: TRBJ2-7
d_gene: TRBD2
abundance: -
CDR3nt: TGTGCCAGCAGCGTAGCTGCCCTAGCGGAACCCTACGAGCAGTACTTC
CDR3aa: CASSVAALAEPYEQYF

v_gene: TRBV7-9
j_gene: TRBJ1-2
d_gene: -
abundance: -
CDR3nt: TGTGCCAGCAGCCCAGGGGCCCTTAACTATGGCTACACCTTC
CDR3aa: CASSPGALNYGYTF

v_gene: TRBV9
j_gene: TRBJ2-5
d_gene: -
abundance: -
CDR3nt: TGTGCCAGCAGCGTAGAAGACGGGAGAAGAGGAGAGACCCAGTACTTC
CDR3aa: CASSVEDGRRGETQYF

v_gene: TRBV6-5
j_gene: TRBJ1-2
d_gene: TRBD1
abundance: -
CDR3nt: TGTGCCAGCAGTGGGGCGCTTACAGGGGATGGCTACACCTTC
CDR3aa: CASSGALTGDGYTF

v_gene: TRBV19
j_gene: TRBJ1-2
d_gene: TRBD1
abundance: few
CDR3nt: TGTGCCAGTAGTAAAGACAGGGTTTATGGCTACACCTTC
CDR3aa: CASSKDRVYGYTF

v_gene: TRBV29-1
j_gene: TRBJ1-1
d_gene: -
abundance: -
CDR3nt: TGCAGCGTTCTCCGAGGCATTAACACTGAAGCTTTCTTT
CDR3aa: CSVLRGINTEAFF

v_gene: TRBV11-3
j_gene: TRBJ2-7
d_gene: -
abundance: -
CDR3nt: TGTGCCAGCAGCTTATCTCTAGCAGCCGAGCAGTACTTC
CDR3aa: CASSLSLAAEQYF

v_gene: TRBV4-1
j_gene: TRBJ2-7
d_gene: -
abundance: -
CDR3nt: TGCGCCAGCAGCCAAGACAGGACTTACGAGCAGTACTTC
CDR3aa: CASSQDRTYEQYF

v_gene: TRBV5-1
j_gene: TRBJ2-7
d_gene: -
abundance: -
CDR3nt: TGCGCCAGCAGCTCAAGCAGGGAGGACGAGCAGTACTTC
CDR3aa: CASSSSREDEQYF

v_gene: TRBV30
j_gene: TRBJ1-1
d_gene: -
abundance: -
CDR3nt: TGTGCCGGGGCTAGGGGATCGGGCGCTTTCTTT
CDR3aa: CAGARGSGAFF

v_gene: TRBV11-2
j_gene: TRBJ2-5
d_gene: TRBD1
abundance: -
CDR3nt: TGTGCCAGCAGCCCCGGACAGGGAGAGACCCAGTACTTC
CDR3aa: CASSPGQGETQYF

v_gene: TRBV7-6
j_gene: TRBJ1-1
d_gene: -
abundance: -
CDR3nt: TGTGCCAGCAGCCCTCTGACGGAGCCCTTGACTGAAGCTTTCTTT
CDR3aa: CASSPLTEPLTEAFF

v_gene: TRBV18
j_gene: TRBJ2-1
d_gene: TRBD1
abundance: once
CDR3nt: TGTGCCAGCTCACCGACCCTACAGGGGGCTGAGCAGTTCTTC
CDR3aa: CASSPTLQGAEQFF

v_gene: TRBV10-1
j_gene: TRBJ2-1
d_gene: -
abundance: -
CDR3nt: TGCGCCAGCAGTGAGTCGATTGGATTCGGCGGGACCTACAATGAGCAGTTCTTC
CDR3aa: CASSESIGFGGTYNEQFF

v_gene: TRBV19
j_gene: TRBJ2-7
d_gene: -
abundance: -
CDR3nt: TGTGCCAGTAGTGGGCAAGGGGCCGTGGTCGAGCAGTACTTC
CDR3aa: CASSGQGAVVEQYF

v_gene: TRBV19
j_gene: TRBJ1-5
d_gene: -
abundance: few
CDR3nt: TGTGCCAGTAAATCCCGGGGAGCCCAGAATCAGCCCCAGCATTTT
CDR3aa: CASKSRGAQNQPQHF

v_gene: TRBV6-5
j_gene: TRBJ1-2
d_gene: -
abundance: -
CDR3nt: TGTGCCAGCAGTTACTCCCGGGGGAACTATGGCTACACCTTC
CDR3aa: CASSYSRGNYGYTF

v_gene: TRBV19
j_gene: TRBJ2-1
d_gene: -
abundance: -
CDR3nt: TGTGCCAGTAGTATGGGTCGGGGTCCTTCCTACAATGAGCAGTTCTTC
CDR3aa: CASSMGRGPSYNEQFF

v_gene: TRBV6-6
j_gene: TRBJ2-7
d_gene: -
abundance: -
CDR3nt: TGTGCCAGCAGCAAAACAGACGAGCAGTACTTC
CDR3aa: CASSKTDEQYF

v_gene: TRBV28
j_gene: TRBJ2-7
d_gene: TRBD2
abundance: few
CDR3nt: TGTGCCAGCAGTTTACCGACTAGCGGGATCGACGAGCAGTACTTC
CDR3aa: CASSLPTSGIDEQYF

v_gene: TRBV11-3
j_gene: TRBJ1-1
d_gene: TRBD1
abundance: -
CDR3nt: TGTGCCAGCAGCGCCTCCGGGACAGGGAATTTTGCTTTCTTT
CDR3aa: CASSASGTGNFAFF

v_gene: TRBV5-4
j_gene: TRBJ1-3
d_gene: -
abundance: once
CDR3nt: TGTGCCAGCAGCTTGCAGGGCCCTAGCTCTGGAAACACCATATATTTT
CDR3aa: CASSLQGPSSGNTIYF

v_gene: TRBV20-1
j_gene: TRBJ2-7
d_gene: -
abundance: few
CDR3nt: TGCAGTGCTAGCCCTAGCTGGGTACAGTACTTC
CDR3aa: CSASPSWVQYF

v_gene: TRBV5-1
j_gene: TRBJ1-1
d_gene: TRBD1
abundance: once
CDR3nt: TGCGCCAGCAGCTTGGGGGCAGGGGGCGTGGAAGCTTTCTTT
CDR3aa: CASSLGAGGVEAFF